Sequencing of this TCR beta chain was carried out in a study of cytomegalovirus exposure and HLA in healthy donors. On the study more broadly: Out of fewer than 400 genotyped donors, less than 85% belonged to the Caucasian-associated ancestry cluster. Study-level points and caveats: Prior analysis indicated that the majority of TCR beta V segments exhibited productivity approximately 87% or approximately 30% of the time. Presence/absence analyses assumed roughly uniform sequencing depth across donors, which may not hold.

The sample holds one count of this clone. Its matching antigen is unknown. The germline gives CDR1 PRHDT, CDR2 FYEKMQ (reference sequence). Trimming pared 1 base from V and 6 bases from J, leaving 10 bases between. The CDR3 consists of 13 residues. With 60 Vbeta and 13 Jbeta primers, the PCR was carried out. Sequenced by immunoSEQ multiplex PCR; TCRdb stores in-frame clones only, minus some. The table includes some 56,000 clones, 75% to 85% detected once. Among the donors, all were healthy bone marrow donors. The source is a woman in her thirties or forties in good health and CMV-seronegative. The chain joins TRBV13 to TRBJ2-7; D may be TRBD1 (6 bases). Material: PBMCs. The CDR3 nucleotides are TGTGCCAGCAGCTTAGCCCGAGGGGGCGAGCAGTACTTC. Its translation is CASSLARGGEQYF.